This TCR beta chain was sequenced for a study of T cell responses to AZD1222 COVID-19 vaccine. In the case of this clone: One end of the junction does not line up with germline, which may come from a read error.

Sequencing was performed with immunoSEQ multiplex PCR; in TCRdb, only in-frame clones are kept and a portion is missing. The sample has 200,000 or so clones, over 85% seen once. This CDR3 is 16 amino acids long. The germline CDR1 and CDR2 sequences are LGHDT and YNNKEL (reference sequence). The TCR was taken from an adult who received the AZD1222 COVID-19 vaccine. The chain links TRBV3-1 (or the pseudogene TRBV3-2) to TRBJ2-7, with D unclear. Sequences were derived from peripheral blood, sampled 28 days after the second AZD1222 dose. Here the CDR3 reads CAGSPQIMHGSYEQYF. The CDR3 nucleotides read TGTGCCGGCAGCCCACAGATCATGCACGGATCCTACGAGCAGTACTTC.